These 10 T cell receptor beta chains were sequenced from one sample in a study of T cells in tumors after PD-1 blockade. The repertoire was sequenced with immunoSEQ multiplex PCR; TCRdb's copy has only in-frame clones and lacks some. Found here are about 33,000 clones, just under 80% of them singletons; the top ten hold under 40%. The sample in question was PBMCs, obtained before anti-PD-1 treatment. All receptors derive from a human donor with basal cell carcinoma.

This clone was seen a single time. The chain is built from TRBV28 and TRBJ2-1; possible D gene TRBD1, 5 bases. Germline V gene lookup returns CDR1 MDHEN and CDR2 SYDVKM. V gave up 2 bases and J gave up 6 bases, with 5 bases separating them. The CDR3 spans 12 residues. The CDR3 is CASSLRGNEQFF. The CDR3 DNA sequence: TGTGCCAGCAGTTTAAGGGGCAATGAGCAGTTCTTC.

This chain uses TRBV30 with TRBJ2-1; TRBD1 might be the D (5 bases). There are 14 residues in the CDR3. Trimming pared 3 bases from V and 1 base from J, leaving 10 bases between. Germline lookup yields CDR1 GTSNPN and CDR2 SVGIG (reference sequence). The CDR3 region has the DNA TGTGCCTGGAGAGCGACAGAGTCCTACAATGAGCAGTTCTTC. Protein: CAWRATESYNEQFF.

The rearrangement links TRBV7-9 to TRBJ2-3; tentatively, D is TRBD1 or TRBD2 (6 bases each). The V gene lost 5 bases and the J gene lost 0 bases, with 12 bases spanning the gap. The CDR3 totals 15 residues. Germline V CDR1 and CDR2: SEHNR, FQNEAQ (reference sequence). The CDR3 region has the DNA TGTGCCAGCAGCGGGTGGGGGGCTAGCACAGATACGCAGTATTTT. Translation: CASSGWGASTDTQYF.

The gene calls are TRBV7-2 and TRBJ1-6; D possibly corresponds to TRBD1 (5 bases). Trimming took off 5 bases at V and 5 bases at J, with 22 bases between the two ends. Germline assignment: CDR1 SGHTA and CDR2 FQGNSA. The CDR3 consists of 18 residues. The CDR3 DNA sequence: TGTGCCAGCAGCGCCCGGGGGGGGAGGAGAGAGGATAATTCACCCCTCCACTTT. This encodes CASSARGGRREDNSPLHF. Variable domain in full (rest from reference TRBV7-2 and TRBJ1-6): GAGVSQSPSNKVTEKGKDVELRCDPISGHTALYWYRQSLGQGLEFLIYFQGNSAPDKSGLPSDRFSAERTGGSVSTLTIQRTQQEDSAVYLCASSARGGRREDNSPLHFGNGTRLTVT.

The gene calls are TRBV6-2 or TRBV6-3 and TRBJ1-2; D remains unclear. Per the germline V gene, CDR1 is MNHEY and CDR2 is SVGEGT. The CDR3 loop spans 14 amino acids. V shed 2 bases and J shed 4 bases, with 11 bases lying between them. The CDR3 DNA sequence: TGTGCCAGCAGTTACGAGACACCCGGCTATGGCTACACCTTC. Translated: CASSYETPGYGYTF.

The chain links TRBV19 to TRBJ2-2, with D unclear. This CDR3 is built from 14 residues. V lost 8 bases to trimming and J lost 0 bases, with 10 bases between them. Germline assignment: CDR1 LNHDA and CDR2 SQIVND (reference sequence). CDR3 protein: CASPKSPNTGELFF. For the CDR3, the DNA is TGTGCCAGTCCCAAGAGTCCGAACACCGGGGAGCTGTTTTTT.

The chain employs TRBV5-1 and TRBJ2-1; unclear D gene. V was trimmed by 0 bases and J by 4 bases, leaving 14 bases between them. CDR3 length: 16 amino acids. Per germline, CDR1 SGHRS and CDR2 YFSETQ. The CDR3, as DNA: TGCGCCAGCAGCTTGGCCGCGGCCACCGTTTACAATGAGCAGTTCTTC. Residues: CASSLAAATVYNEQFF.

This rearrangement joins TRBV10-2 to TRBJ2-1; D unclear. CDR1 and CDR2 (germline): WSHSY, SAAADI. The ends were cut back, 7 bases at V and 2 bases at J, with 3 bases in the middle. This CDR3 is built from 11 residues. As DNA, the CDR3 is TGCGCCAGCACTACCTACAATGAGCAGTTCTTC. This gives the protein CASTTYNEQFF.

The chain uses TRBV7-2 and TRBJ2-3, with 10 nucleotides matching TRBD1. V dropped 5 bases and J dropped 6; count of bases not matched to a gene: 5. CDR3 length: 14 amino acids. Germline values: CDR1 SGHTA, CDR2 FQGNSA. Here the CDR3 reads CASSRTGGKDTQYF. CDR3 nucleotides: TGTGCCAGCAGCCGGACAGGGGGGAAGGATACGCAGTATTTT.

V and J are TRBV7-2 and TRBJ2-3, with 7 positions matching TRBD2. The V segment lost 5 bases and the J segment 3 bases; nucleotides outside the gene matches: 11. This CDR3 spans 16 amino acids. Germline CDR1 SGHTA, CDR2 FQGNSA. The CDR3 DNA is TGTGCCAGCAGCCCCAGGCGGGGGAGGGTTACAGATACGCAGTATTTT. It specifies CASSPRRGRVTDTQYF.